A selection of T cell receptor beta chains follows, all from one sample in a study of vaccination effects on CD4 cells after COVID-19. Their cognate antigens are unknown. This table comes from immunoSEQ multiplex PCR, and its TCRdb copy is limited to in-frame clones, with some not included. Of around 41,000 clones in the sample, around three quarters were seen once. The sequencing here drew on CD4+ T cells from PBMCs cultured with SARS-CoV-2 spike peptides, taken before COVID-19 vaccination. These TCRs come from a human donor who received a COVID-19 vaccine. The CDR3 runs from the conserved cysteine through the conserved F or W. A D gene is named only where the DNA matches it firmly. Rows may omit the clone size; those that give it use once, few, many or a size class.

v_gene	d_gene	abundance	j_gene	CDR3nt	CDR3aa
TRBV10-2	TRBD1	.	TRBJ1-2	TGCGCCAGCAGCTCAAACAGGGGCCCCGACTATGGCTACACCTTC	CASSSNRGPDYGYTF
TRBV18	TRBD2	.	TRBJ2-6	TGTGCCAGCTCACCATATGAGCGGGGAGGGGCCAACGTCCTGACTTTC	CASSPYERGGANVLTF
TRBV7-2	TRBD1	.	TRBJ2-3	TGTGCCAGCAGCTTACAGGGGGCAGATACGCAGTATTTT	CASSLQGADTQYF
TRBV6-5	TRBD1	.	TRBJ2-5	TGTGCCAGCAGTTACTCGGGGACAGGGCCTCAAGAGACCCAGTACTTC	CASSYSGTGPQETQYF
TRBV18	.	.	TRBJ1-5	TGTGCCAGCTCACCACGGGAAGATCAGCCCCAGCATTTT	CASSPREDQPQHF
TRBV5-1	TRBD1	.	TRBJ2-4	TGCGCCAGCAGCTTGGGACAGGGGTCCAAAAACATTCAGTACTTC	CASSLGQGSKNIQYF
TRBV10-2	.	.	TRBJ1-4	TGCGCCAGCAGGCCTCGACCGGGACCGGGGAATGAAAAACTGTTTTTT	CASRPRPGPGNEKLFF
TRBV4-1	.	few	TRBJ1-1	TGCGCCAGCAGCCTTAGAGTCCGTCTGAACACTGAAGCTTTCTTT	CASSLRVRLNTEAFF
TRBV6-2/TRBV6-3	.	.	TRBJ2-5	TGTGCCAGCAGTTACTCGCACAGCCAAGAGACCCAGTACTTC	CASSYSHSQETQYF
TRBV30	.	few	TRBJ1-1	TGTGCCTGGTTCAAACAGGGAGGGAACACTGAAGCTTTCTTT	CAWFKQGGNTEAFF
TRBV9	.	once	TRBJ1-2	TGTGCCAGCAGCGCGCTTCCGAGGACCCTGGACCATGGCTACACCTTC	CASSALPRTLDHGYTF
TRBV6-2/TRBV6-3	.	few	TRBJ2-1	TGTGCCAGCAGTTACAAATCACAGTACTACAATGAGCAGTTCTTC	CASSYKSQYYNEQFF
TRBV13	TRBD2	once	TRBJ2-1	TGTGCCAGCAGCTCCCAGGGGGGGGGACTAGCGGGTTTCAATGAGCAGTTCTTC	CASSSQGGGLAGFNEQFF
TRBV20-1	TRBD1	.	TRBJ1-5	TGCAGTGCTAGTGCACCGGGACAGTATTATAGCAATCAGCCCCAGCATTTT	CSASAPGQYYSNQPQHF
TRBV10-3	TRBD1	.	TRBJ1-1	TGTGCCATCAGGGGGACAGGGGGTAACCCCTCGAACACTGAAGCTTTCTTT	CAIRGTGGNPSNTEAFF
TRBV6-5	.	few	TRBJ1-5	TGTGCCAGCAGTTACTCCGGGGATCAGCCCCAGCATTTT	CASSYSGDQPQHF
TRBV5-1	.	once	TRBJ2-2	TGCGCCAGCAGCTTATGGGGGGAGAACACCGGGGAGCTGTTTTTT	CASSLWGENTGELFF
TRBV5-1	TRBD1	.	TRBJ1-1	TGCGCCAGCAGCTCTCAACAGGGGGCGAACACTGAAGCTTTCTTT	CASSSQQGANTEAFF
TRBV10-3	TRBD2	.	TRBJ2-1	TGTGCCATCAGTGTCCAGCGGGGAGACAATGAGCAGTTCTTC	CAISVQRGDNEQFF
TRBV27	.	.	TRBJ2-2	TGTGCCAGCAGTTTCCTGAGCATGAACACCGGGGAGCTGTTTTTT	CASSFLSMNTGELFF
TRBV7-9	TRBD2	.	TRBJ2-1	TGTGCCAGCAGCTCTCGAGCGGGGGCCTACAATGAGCAGTTCTTC	CASSSRAGAYNEQFF
TRBV12-5	TRBD1	.	TRBJ2-5	TGTGCTAGTGGTTCGGGACAGGGGACCGAGACCCAGTACTTC	CASGSGQGTETQYF
TRBV10-3	.	.	TRBJ1-4	TGTGCCATCAGGACGGACCAAAATGAAAAACTGTTTTTT	CAIRTDQNEKLFF
TRBV24-1	.	.	TRBJ2-2	TGTGCCACCAGCCAGGCCCTCGGAGGTCGGGCCGCGAACACCGGGGAGCTGTTTTTT	CATSQALGGRAANTGELFF
TRBV6-5	.	.	TRBJ1-5	TGTGCCAGCAGCCACCTAGGGAATCAGCCCCAGCATTTT	CASSHLGNQPQHF
TRBV5-8	TRBD2	.	TRBJ2-3	TGTGCCAGCCCCAGGGCCCCAGCGGGGGGGCCTCCGAGCACAGATACGCAGTATTTT	CASPRAPAGGPPSTDTQYF
TRBV5-4	TRBD1	.	TRBJ2-3	TGTGCCAGCAGCCTCGGACAGGGTCGAGAAGATACGCAGTATTTT	CASSLGQGREDTQYF
TRBV3-1/TRBV3-2	.	few	TRBJ2-3	TGTGCCAGCAGCCAAGGAGGGGGTACGCAGTATTTT	CASSQGGGTQYF
TRBV2	TRBD2	.	TRBJ2-1	TGTGCCGGGAGGGAGGGGACGACTACATACAATGAGCAGTTCTTC	CAGREGTTTYNEQFF
TRBV7-9	.	.	TRBJ2-5	TGTGCCAGCAGCACGACTGGTTACCAGTACTTC	CASSTTGYQYF
TRBV18	.	few	TRBJ1-1	TGTGCCAGCTCACCAGGGGGTCAAGTCACTGAAGCTTTCTTT	CASSPGGQVTEAFF
TRBV28	TRBD1	.	TRBJ1-3	TGTGCCAGCTCCACTCGGGACAGATCAAAAGGAAACACCATATATTTT	CASSTRDRSKGNTIYF